These 23 T cell receptor beta chains were sequenced from one sample in a study of T cell repertoires in cytomegalovirus infection. These receptors' antigens are unknown. TCRdb re-analysed the reads in MiXCR, keeping a single row per CDR3 protein. The data show fewer than 900,000 distinct CDR3 sequences, roughly 29% seen once. The sequenced sample was cultured CD8+ T cells from PBMCs, obtained from culture after CMV antigen stimulation. The receptors derive from a human donor in good health (CMV status not recorded). Some clones in this sample may be carry-over from other donors' samples.

Only a few counts were recorded for this clonotype. This chain uses TRBV6-2 or TRBV6-3 with TRBJ2-1, with 8 bases identical to TRBD2. V was pared by 5 bases and J by 4 bases, with 10 bases of the junction left unmatched. The CDR3 totals 16 residues. Germline assignment: CDR1 MNHEY and CDR2 SVGEGT. CDR3 DNA: TGTGCCAGCAGTCCCCCCTTAGCGGGGCCTTACAATGAGCAGTTCTTC. Its translation is CASSPPLAGPYNEQFF.

J is TRBJ2-2 and V is TRBV28; 9 nucleotides line up with TRBD1. Looked up from germline, CDR1 is MDHEN and CDR2 is SYDVKM. This CDR3 is 16 amino acids long. V lost 7 bases and J lost 2; bases outside the gene matches: 8. The CDR3 nucleotides are TGTGCCAGCACCTCTGACAGGGGGGATAACACCGGGGAGCTGTTTTTT. This encodes CASTSDRGDNTGELFF.

This clonotype has only a few counts. The J gene is TRBJ2-7, the V gene TRBV7-9; D is ambiguous. The germline V gene encodes CDR1 SEHNR and CDR2 FQNEAQ (reference sequence). This CDR3 comprises 12 residues. Deletions cut 1 base from V and 5 bases from J, with 6 bases between. CDR3 coding DNA: TGTGCCAGCAGCTTAGGTCCGGACGAGCAGTACGTC. Translated: CASSLGPDEQYV.

The gene calls are TRBV4-2 and TRBJ2-2, with TRBD2 identical over 15 bases. Trimming removed 3 bases from V and 2 bases from J; junction bases left unmatched: 10. From germline, CDR1 is LGHNA and CDR2 YNFKEQ. The CDR3 is 20 residues long. In DNA, the CDR3 is TGTGCCAGCAGCCATCCCCTAGGGACTAGCGGGGGGCTTAACACCGGGGAGCTGTTTTTT. This encodes CASSHPLGTSGGLNTGELFF.

This clonotype was detected only a few times. This chain connects TRBV5-5 to TRBJ2-2; D unresolved. V shed 6 bases and J shed 0 bases, with 6 bases lying between them. The length of the CDR3 is 13 residues. The germline V gene encodes CDR1 SGHKS and CDR2 YYEKEE (reference sequence). The CDR3 region is CASIRSNTGELFF. In nucleotides, the CDR3 is TGTGCCAGCATCAGATCGAACACCGGGGAGCTGTTTTTT.

In its sample, this clonotype was seen a few times. This sequence joins TRBV19 and TRBJ1-1; maybe TRBD1 (5 bases). Germline CDR1 LNHDA, CDR2 SQIVND (reference sequence). The CDR3 runs 16 residues. V was shortened by 2 bases and J by 2 bases, with 15 bases between the two germline ends. CDR3 DNA: TGTGCCAGTAGTATAACCCCCCTGGGACTCAACACTGAAGCTTTCTTT. Amino acid sequence: CASSITPLGLNTEAFF.

Only a few counts were recorded for this clonotype. This chain uses TRBV6-5 with TRBJ1-6; D perhaps matches TRBD1 (6 bases). This CDR3 has 19 residues. The germline V gene encodes CDR1 MNHEY and CDR2 SVGAGI. V lost 6 bases and J lost 5, with 26 bases in between. The CDR3 coding sequence is TGTGCCAGCAGAGATCCCCGAACAGGGTTGAGTAGGGATAATTCACCCCTCCACTTT. It encodes CASRDPRTGLSRDNSPLHF.

A few counts support this clonotype. V and J are TRBV10-3 and TRBJ2-5; 8 bases fit TRBD2. V lost 4 bases to trimming and J lost 2 bases; unmatched junction nucleotides: 6. The CDR3 is 15 residues long. Germline V gene sequence: CDR1 ENHRY, CDR2 SYGVKD. The CDR3 DNA sequence: TGTGCCATCAGTGTAAGCGGGGGACGACAAGAGACCCAGTACTTC. Its protein product is CAISVSGGRQETQYF.

The gene calls are TRBV2 and TRBJ2-5, with 7 bases that match TRBD1. Per the germline V gene, CDR1 is SNHLY and CDR2 is FYNNEI. This CDR3 spans 14 amino acids. V trimming: 6 bases; J trimming: 5 bases; junction bases outside the gene matches: 9. CDR3 DNA: TGTGCCAGCAGGGGGAAAGGGGGCAGGGAGACCCAGTACTTC. Translated, it gives CASRGKGGRETQYF.

In its sample, this clonotype was seen a few times. The chain recombines TRBV12-3 or TRBV12-4 with TRBJ2-2; no clear D. The germline V and J ends were trimmed by 1 base and 6 bases, with 18 bases remaining between them. The CDR3 consists of 17 residues. The CDR3 coding sequence is TGTGCCAGCAGTTTAGGCCAGGTCGTTTCCGATCCCGGGGAGCTGTTTTTT. This gives the protein CASSLGQVVSDPGELFF.

The rearrangement joins TRBV7-2 to TRBJ2-7, with 10 positions matching TRBD1. V trimming: 5 bases; J trimming: 5 bases; junction bases outside the gene matches: 12. The CDR3 covers 16 residues. Per the germline V gene, CDR1 is SGHTA and CDR2 is FQGNSA. The CDR3 nucleotides are TGTGCCAGCAGCCTAACTAGCTCGGGACAGGGGCACGAGCAGTACGTC. As protein: CASSLTSSGQGHEQYV.

J is TRBJ1-3 and V is TRBV6-2 or TRBV6-3; D is unresolved. This CDR3 spans 19 amino acids. Trimming cost V 5 bases and J 1 base, with 24 bases left between them. Germline CDR1 is MNHEY and CDR2 is SVGEGT. This CDR3 is CASSLIPGKRMTSGNTIYF. In DNA form, the CDR3 reads TGTGCCAGCAGTCTTATCCCCGGCAAACGGATGACTTCTGGAAACACCATATATTTT.

Only a few counts were recorded for this clonotype. V is TRBV6-4 and J is TRBJ2-1; 12 positions match TRBD2. CDR1 is MRHNA and CDR2 is SNTAGT in the germline V gene. This CDR3 spans 18 amino acids. The ends lost 3 bases at V and 0 bases at J; junction bases unmatched: 6. In DNA form, the CDR3 reads TGTGCCAGCAGTGAACTAGCGGGGGGATCGATCTCCTACAATGAGCAGTTCTTC. Amino acids: CASSELAGGSISYNEQFF.

Only a few counts were recorded for this clonotype. CDR3 nucleotide sequence: TGTGCCATCAGTGACCCTGTCGGTTGGCCCGGGGAGCTGTTTTTT. Amino acid sequence: CAISDPVGWPGELFF. The chain combines TRBV10-3 with TRBJ2-2, with no clear D. Germline V CDR1 and CDR2: ENHRY, SYGVKD. V was pared by 3 bases and J by 6 bases, with 14 bases between. The CDR3 loop spans 15 amino acids.

The chain joins TRBV20-1 to TRBJ1-1; unclear D gene. The V end lost 0 bases, the J end lost 1 base, and 9 bases lay between the germline ends. The germline gives CDR1 DFQATT, CDR2 SNEGSKA (reference sequence). The CDR3 totals 14 residues. The CDR3 reads CSARDAGGNTEAFF. The CDR3 DNA is TGCAGTGCTAGAGATGCAGGAGGGAACACTGAAGCTTTCTTT.

Only one count was recorded for this clonotype. V usage is TRBV15 and J usage is TRBJ1-2; TRBD1 is a possible D gene (6 bases). This CDR3 region has 13 residues. Germline V CDR1 and CDR2: LNHNV, YYDKDF (reference sequence). Trimming cost V 4 bases and J 3 bases, with 9 bases left between them. Written as DNA, the CDR3 is TGTGCCACCAGCAACAGGGACTACTATGGCTACACCTTC. Protein sequence: CATSNRDYYGYTF.

J is TRBJ2-4 and V is TRBV6-2 or TRBV6-3; possible D gene TRBD2, 6 bases. Trimming took 7 bases from V and 6 from J, leaving 22 bases between them. Per the germline V gene, CDR1 is MNHEY and CDR2 is SVGEGT. The CDR3 covers 16 residues. In nucleotides, the CDR3 is TGTGCCAGCAAACGGTCTAGCAGGGAAGCGGGAAACATTCAGTACTTC. This codes for CASKRSSREAGNIQYF.

This clonotype was counted a few times. The rearrangement joins TRBV7-6 to TRBJ1-1; D is unresolved. V lost 0 bases, J lost 0 bases, and 5 bases lay in between. There are 14 residues in the CDR3. Germline V gives CDR1 SGHVS, CDR2 FNYEAQ. DNA of the CDR3: TGTGCCAGCAGCTTAGCCACCATGAACACTGAAGCTTTCTTT. It codes for CASSLATMNTEAFF.

The V and J genes are TRBV10-3 and TRBJ2-5; D may be TRBD1 (7 bases). CDR1 ENHRY and CDR2 SYGVKD come from the germline V gene. The CDR3 contains 11 residues. V was shortened by 8 bases and J by 4 bases, with 8 bases between the two germline ends. Here the CDR3 DNA reads TGTGCCATCCAGGGGGGAGAGACCCAGTACTTC. As protein: CAIQGGETQYF.

CDR3 residues: CASSQDPPGGTGELFF. The DNA for the CDR3 is TGTGCCAGCAGCCAAGATCCTCCCGGGGGGACCGGGGAGCTGTTTTTT. This chain joins TRBV4-2 and TRBJ2-2, with TRBD2 matching 7 bases. CDR3 length: 16 residues. Germline-derived CDR1 and CDR2 are LGHNA and YNFKEQ. V was pared by 0 bases and J by 5 bases, with 6 bases of the junction left unmatched.

This clonotype was seen at least ten times. The chain has TRBV7-2 and TRBJ1-2; D unclear. Trimming removed 0 bases from V and 8 bases from J, with 25 bases in between. The CDR3 totals 18 residues. Germline CDR1 is SGHTA and CDR2 is FQGNSA. This CDR3 reads CASSLARRFQQVSYGYTF. The CDR3 nucleotides are TGTGCCAGCAGCTTAGCGCGCAGGTTTCAGCAGGTTTCGTACGGCTACACCTTC.

In this sample, this clonotype turned up a few times. The rearrangement joins TRBV7-9 to TRBJ2-2; 12 bases agree with TRBD1. Unmatched junction bases numbered 4, after V lost 7 bases and J lost 4 bases. The CDR3 covers 15 residues. Germline V gives CDR1 SEHNR, CDR2 FQNEAQ (reference sequence). The CDR3 is CASTGTGGRTGELFF. CDR3 DNA: TGTGCCAGCACTGGGACAGGGGGCCGCACCGGGGAGCTGTTTTTT.

The chain employs TRBV6-1 and TRBJ2-3; D remains ambiguous. V lost 5 bases to trimming and J lost 0 bases, with 24 bases between them. The CDR3 is 19 amino acids. Germline CDR1 MNHNS, CDR2 SASEGT. The CDR3 sequence: CASSYGPSLLRSSTDTQYF. In nucleotides, the CDR3 is TGTGCCAGCAGTTACGGCCCGAGTTTGCTCAGATCTAGCACAGATACGCAGTATTTT.